The 31 T cell receptor beta chains below all came from one sample that was sequenced in a study of shared clonotypes between healthy human individuals. Assay used: immunoSEQ multiplex PCR; TCRdb lists only in-frame clones, some missing. The data contain 780,000 or so clones, over 60% of them seen just once; the ten biggest clones take up about 1.8%. Sequencing was performed on memory CD4+ T cells sorted from blood. Documented subset: CD45RA-negative fraction. These TCRs come from a woman aged 25 to 39 in good health.

This clone was seen more than once but under ten times. This chain links TRBV7-6 with TRBJ1-2; D call uncertain. The V gene's germline CDR1 is SGHVS and CDR2 FNYEAQ. Trimming removed 3 bases from V and 8 bases from J, with 13 bases in between. This CDR3 is 13 amino acids long. The CDR3 is CASSFHEAGGYTF. CDR3 in DNA: TGTGCCAGCAGCTTCCATGAGGCAGGCGGCTACACCTTC.

DNA of the CDR3: TGTGCCAGCGGAAGGAGCGGGGAGGATGAGCAGTTCTTC. It codes for CASGRSGEDEQFF. The chain couples TRBV6-1 to TRBJ2-1, with 7 nucleotides matching TRBD2. CDR3 length equals 13 residues. With 8 bases clipped from V and 8 bases from J, the junction kept 9 bases outside the gene matches. The germline CDR1 and CDR2 sequences are MNHNS and SASEGT.

The gene calls are TRBV29-1 and TRBJ2-3; the match to TRBD2 covers 14 bases. Germline V gives CDR1 SQVTM, CDR2 ANQGSEA. The CDR3 consists of 16 residues. V gave up 7 bases and J gave up 4 bases; unmatched junction bases: 10. DNA of the CDR3: TGCAGCGCCTCCGGGACTAGCGGGAGTCTCGCAGATACGCAGTATTTT. Its protein product is CSASGTSGSLADTQYF.

The V and J genes are TRBV18 and TRBJ2-7, with D perhaps given as TRBD1 or TRBD2 (7 bases each). The CDR3 is 18 residues long. Germline V gene lookup returns CDR1 KGHSH and CDR2 LQKENI. V was shortened by 3 bases and J by 2 bases, with 23 bases between the two germline ends. CDR3 in DNA: TGTGCCAGCTCACCTGGGGGAGGGGGCAGCGCCCTTCCCTACGAGCAGTACTTC. It translates to CASSPGGGGSALPYEQYF.

This clone was detected ten times or more. This chain links TRBV19 with TRBJ2-7, with D perhaps being TRBD1 or TRBD2 (5 bases each). Trimming took off 6 bases at V and 4 bases at J, with 19 bases between the two ends. CDR1 is LNHDA, CDR2 SQIVND, per germline (reference sequence). The CDR3 sequence is 15 residues long. The CDR3 bases are TGTGCCAGTAGATTTCTGCCCGGGGCTAATTACGAGCAGTACTTC. Protein: CASRFLPGANYEQYF.

The chain has TRBV6-1 and TRBJ2-5; 9 bases are a match to TRBD2. The CDR3 contains 13 residues. Trimming at V came to 4 bases and at J to 6 bases, leaving 3 bases not matched to a gene. Germline V gives CDR1 MNHNS, CDR2 SASEGT. The CDR3 DNA follows: TGTGCCAGCAGTGGCGGGAGGGTAAAGACCCAGTACTTC. It yields the protein CASSGGRVKTQYF.

In this sample, this clone turned up a few times. The chain is built from TRBV28 and TRBJ2-7; 11 nucleotides align to TRBD2. After removal of 8 bases from V and 3 bases from J, the junction contained 6 bases not matched to a gene. In germline, CDR1 is MDHEN, CDR2 SYDVKM. CDR3 size: 14 residues. The CDR3 here is CASLPGTSGYEQYF. CDR3 DNA sequence: TGTGCCAGCCTCCCCGGGACTAGCGGCTACGAGCAGTACTTC.

The J gene is TRBJ1-2, the V gene TRBV21-1. TRBV21-1 is assigned pseudogene status. The CDR3 is made up of 16 amino acids. The CDR3 nucleotides are TGTGCCAGCAGCAACGCCCGACAGCCCGGGGGCTATGGCTACACCTTC. It yields the protein CASSNARQPGGYGYTF.

V is TRBV5-5 and J is TRBJ2-3; 11 bases are a match to TRBD2. Per the germline V gene, CDR1 is SGHKS and CDR2 is YYEKEE (reference sequence). CDR3 length: 16 residues. J was trimmed by 1 base and V by 3 bases; bases with no gene match: 4. In nucleotides, the CDR3 is TGTGCCAGCAGCTCCGGGACTAGCGGTGGCACAGATACGCAGTATTTT. This gives the protein CASSSGTSGGTDTQYF.

This clone was found many times. V usage is TRBV18 and J usage is TRBJ1-2; 7 nucleotides align to TRBD1. V dropped 4 bases and J dropped 6; count of bases not matched to a gene: 14. Germline loops: CDR1 KGHSH, CDR2 LQKENI. The CDR3 is 16 amino acids. In DNA, the CDR3 is TGTGCCAGCTCACAGGACAGGTTAACCTATAAGGATGGCTACACCTTC. Translating gives CASSQDRLTYKDGYTF. The full variable domain, completed using reference TRBV18 and TRBJ1-2, is NAGVMQNPRHLVRRRGQEARLRCSPMKGHSHVYWYRQLPEEGLKFMVYLQKENIIDESGMPKERFSAEFPKEGPSILRIQQVVRGDSAAYFCASSQDRLTYKDGYTFGSGTRLTVV.

The chain combines TRBV19 with TRBJ2-7; unclear D gene. V was shortened by 3 bases and J by 4 bases, with 28 bases between the two germline ends. Germline CDR1 LNHDA, CDR2 SQIVND (reference sequence). CDR3 size: 19 residues. The CDR3 here is CASSIDKGVTFKLRYEQYF. The DNA for the CDR3 is TGTGCCAGTAGTATTGACAAGGGTGTTACCTTCAAGCTCAGATACGAGCAGTACTTC.

This clone turned up a few times. The genes are TRBV6-5 and TRBJ2-1; possible D gene TRBD1, 5 bases. CDR1 and CDR2 (germline): MNHEY, SVGAGI. The CDR3 extends over 14 amino acids. The V end lost 0 bases, the J end lost 5 bases, and 8 bases lay between the germline ends. CDR3 in DNA: TGTGCCAGCAGTTACTCGAGACAGAACAATGAGCAGTTCTTC. Protein: CASSYSRQNNEQFF.

The rearrangement joins TRBV5-1 to TRBJ2-7; D uncertain. The V gene lost 6 bases and the J gene lost 2 bases, with 12 bases spanning the gap. This CDR3 is built from 13 residues. CDR1 and CDR2 (germline): SGHRS, YFSETQ. CDR3 protein: CASTAAQAYEQYF. The DNA for the CDR3 is TGCGCCAGCACGGCAGCTCAAGCCTACGAGCAGTACTTC.

In its sample, this clone was seen a few times. The chain carries TRBV2 and TRBJ2-6, with D perhaps TRBD2 (6 bases). This CDR3 has 16 amino acids. The germline V and J ends were trimmed by 10 bases and 1 base, with 17 bases remaining between them. Germline V gene sequence: CDR1 SNHLY, CDR2 FYNNEI. Here the CDR3 reads CAIYLGTSSGANVLTF. The DNA of the CDR3 is TGTGCCATCTACCTCGGGACTTCTTCTGGGGCCAACGTCCTGACTTTC.

The table lists this clone with a count of one. The V gene is TRBV28, the J gene TRBJ2-3; 10 positions match TRBD2. CDR1 and CDR2 (germline): MDHEN, SYDVKM. The CDR3 spans 16 residues. The V segment lost 5 bases and the J segment 2 bases; nucleotides outside the gene matches: 7. In DNA form, the CDR3 reads TGTGCCAGCAGTGACCTAGCGGGGGTCCCCACAGATACGCAGTATTTT. Amino acid sequence: CASSDLAGVPTDTQYF.

In its sample, this clone was seen a few times. This chain joins TRBV29-1 and TRBJ1-5; 11 nucleotides match TRBD1. Losses at the gene ends were 6 bases for V and 9 bases for J; bases not matched to a gene: 7. This CDR3 contains 13 residues. Looked up from germline, CDR1 is SQVTM and CDR2 is ANQGSEA. CDR3 sequence reads: CSVGDRGERPQHF. In DNA form, the CDR3 reads TGCAGCGTCGGGGACAGGGGGGAGAGGCCCCAGCATTTT. The variable domain in full, completed from reference TRBV29-1 and TRBJ1-5, reads SAVISQKPSRDICQRGTSLTIQCQVDSQVTMMFWYRQQPGQSLTLIATANQGSEATYESGFVIDKFPISRPNLTFSTLTVSNMSPEDSSIYLCSVGDRGERPQHFGDGTRLSIL.

This clone turned up a few times. The chain carries TRBV7-9 and TRBJ2-7; 12 bases line up with TRBD1. Looked up from germline, CDR1 is SEHNR and CDR2 is FQNEAQ (reference sequence). V shed 4 bases, J shed 4 bases, and the junction held 5 bases outside the gene matches. This CDR3 is built from 15 residues. CDR3 residues: CASSSPGQGAYEQYF. The CDR3 nucleotides are TGTGCCAGCAGCTCACCGGGACAGGGGGCTTACGAGCAGTACTTC.

This clone was seen more than once but under ten times. The V and J genes are TRBV28 and TRBJ1-5, with 12 bases matching TRBD1. Germline CDR1 and CDR2: MDHEN and SYDVKM. The CDR3 has 15 amino acids. V lost 5 bases, J lost 6 bases, and 5 bases stayed unmatched. CDR3 bases: TGTGCCAGCAGTAGGGGGACAGGGGGCCCTCAGCCCCAGCATTTT. Translated, it gives CASSRGTGGPQPQHF.

This chain connects TRBV18 to TRBJ2-1; tentatively, D is TRBD2 (5 bases). CDR1 is KGHSH, CDR2 LQKENI, per germline. The CDR3 contains 18 residues. Trimming pared 2 bases from V and 3 bases from J, leaving 20 bases between. The CDR3 region is CASSPSPLGPGVYNEQFF. The CDR3 nucleotides are TGTGCCAGCTCACCATCCCCACTAGGTCCCGGGGTCTACAATGAGCAGTTCTTC. The whole variable domain, filled in from reference TRBV18 and TRBJ2-1, reads NAGVMQNPRHLVRRRGQEARLRCSPMKGHSHVYWYRQLPEEGLKFMVYLQKENIIDESGMPKERFSAEFPKEGPSILRIQQVVRGDSAAYFCASSPSPLGPGVYNEQFFGPGTRLTVL.

The CDR3 coding sequence is TGTGCCAGCTCACCCGGGACTAACACAGATACGCAGTATTTT. It translates to CASSPGTNTDTQYF. The chain has TRBV18 and TRBJ2-3; 7 positions match TRBD2. V lost 3 bases and J lost 2; bases outside the gene matches: 2. Germline-derived CDR1 and CDR2 are KGHSH and LQKENI. This CDR3 comprises 14 residues.

J is TRBJ2-4 and V is TRBV7-2; TRBD1 agrees at 12 bases. J lost 2 bases, V lost 7 bases, and 6 bases had no gene match. CDR1 is SGHTA, CDR2 FQGNSA, per germline. This CDR3 has 16 amino acids. CDR3 nucleotides: TGTGCCAGCACCACCCGGGACAGGGGGCCCAAAAACATTCAGTACTTC. Its translation: CASTTRDRGPKNIQYF.

This clone was recorded many times. This chain joins TRBV5-4 and TRBJ2-6, with a weak D call TRBD1 (6 bases). The V end lost 4 bases, the J end lost 2 bases, and 16 bases lay between the germline ends. This CDR3 has 17 amino acids. CDR1 and CDR2 from the germline V gene are SGHNT and YYREEE (reference sequence). CDR3 bases: TGTGCCAGCAGCAAAAAGCAACCAGGGGCTGGGGCCAACGTCCTGACTTTC. Translated: CASSKKQPGAGANVLTF.

This clone was counted at least ten times. The chain recombines TRBV19 with TRBJ2-1; D is perhaps TRBD1 or TRBD2 (5 bases each). Looked up from germline, CDR1 is LNHDA and CDR2 is SQIVND (reference sequence). V lost 5 bases, J lost 1 base, and 12 bases lay in between. The CDR3 covers 15 residues. This chain's CDR3 is CASSEGRGSYNEQFF. The CDR3, as DNA: TGTGCCAGTAGTGAGGGGAGAGGGTCCTACAATGAGCAGTTCTTC.

The chain is built from TRBV9 and TRBJ2-7; perhaps D is TRBD1 or TRBD2 (5 bases each). Per germline, CDR1 SGDLS and CDR2 YYNGEE. V lost 4 bases, J lost 0 bases, and 11 bases lay in between. CDR3 length: 14 amino acids. The CDR3 DNA is TGTGCCAGCAGCCGGGGACCGAGCTCCTACGAGCAGTACTTC. Its protein is CASSRGPSSYEQYF.

This clone was picked up one time. The rearrangement joins TRBV10-2 to TRBJ2-5; perhaps TRBD1 as D (6 bases). The closer fit of TRBJ2-7 to the DNA end suggests the J call may be wrong. Germline assignment: CDR1 WSHSY and CDR2 SAAADI. This CDR3 has 14 amino acids. Here the CDR3 DNA reads TGCGCCAGCAGTGAAACCGGGACACCCAACGAGCAGTACTTC. This codes for CASSETGTPNEQYF.

About this clone: Other nucleotide sequences in the sample specify the same CDR3. The V gene is TRBV2, the J gene TRBJ2-1, with 12 nucleotides matching TRBD2. Per germline, CDR1 SNHLY and CDR2 FYNNEI. This CDR3 region has 16 residues. V was clipped by 6 bases and J by 0 bases; unmatched bases: 3. DNA of the CDR3: TGTGCCAGCAGGGAGACTAGCGGGAGCTCCTACAATGAGCAGTTCTTC. It codes for CASRETSGSSYNEQFF.

The genes are TRBV28 and TRBJ1-1, with D uncertain. This CDR3 region has 13 residues. Per the germline V gene, CDR1 is MDHEN and CDR2 is SYDVKM. Trimming stripped 3 bases from V and 1 base from J, with 6 bases between. The CDR3: CASSFNRNTEAFF. Written as DNA, the CDR3 is TGTGCCAGCAGTTTCAATCGGAACACTGAAGCTTTCTTT.

There are many counts of this clone. The J gene is TRBJ1-5, the V gene TRBV2; 8 bases agree with TRBD1. J gave up 3 bases and V 10 bases, and 5 bases lay outside the gene matches. Germline V lookup: CDR1 SNHLY, CDR2 FYNNEI. The CDR3 spans 13 residues. The CDR3 loop reads CAIRQGNNQPQHF. CDR3 sequence (DNA): TGTGCCATTCGACAGGGGAACAATCAGCCCCAGCATTTT.

This clone came up a few times. The chain uses TRBV19 and TRBJ2-5, with 7 bases identical to TRBD2. The CDR3 is 15 residues long. After removal of 3 bases from V and 5 bases from J, the junction contained 9 bases not matched to a gene. Germline CDR1 and CDR2: LNHDA and SQIVND (reference sequence). The DNA of the CDR3 is TGTGCCAGTAGTATTTGGAATAGCGGGCGGGAGACCCAGTACTTC. Amino acid sequence: CASSIWNSGRETQYF.

The V and J genes are TRBV29-1 and TRBJ2-7, with D perhaps TRBD1 (6 bases). Germline CDR1 is SQVTM and CDR2 is ANQGSEA. V was shortened by 0 bases and J by 0 bases, with 9 bases between the two germline ends. There are 14 residues in the CDR3. CDR3 coding DNA: TGCAGCGTTGAAGATCGAGGGGGCTCCTACGAGCAGTACTTC. It specifies CSVEDRGGSYEQYF.

The count of this clone is one. This chain links TRBV15 with TRBJ2-5, with TRBD2 matching 8 bases. The CDR3 runs 16 residues. V gave up 0 bases and J gave up 5 bases; unmatched junction bases: 8. Germline CDR1 reads LNHNV; CDR2 reads YYDKDF (reference sequence). CDR3 sequence (DNA): TGTGCCACCAGCAGAGATAAAAGCGGGAGTGCGGAGACCCAGTACTTC. The encoded protein is CATSRDKSGSAETQYF.